This TCR beta chain was obtained from a study of response to subunit inactivated influenza vaccine. Trimming took 0 bases from V and 3 from J, leaving 13 bases between them. The CDR3 has 16 residues. Germline V lookup: CDR1 SGHDT, CDR2 YYEEEE. One entry per CDR3 protein, called by TCRdb with MiXCR from the RT-PCR reads. The sample has around 200,000 distinct CDR3 sequences; nearly 9.5% are singletons. Comments on this clonotype: No antigen is known for it.

Study-level points and caveats: That few new T cells are recruited by each seasonal influenza vaccination was the authors' suggestion.

The chain employs TRBV5-6 and TRBJ2-1; D may be TRBD2 (6 bases). The material sequenced was non-naive T cells sorted from PBMCs, taken on the day of vaccination. The source is a man aged 50 to 59 who received an inactivated influenza vaccine. The CDR3, as DNA: TGTGCCAGCAGCTTGGTCGGAGGGGAGGTCTACAATGAGCAGTTCTTC. This codes for CASSLVGGEVYNEQFF.